These 18 T cell receptor beta chains originate from one sample sequenced in a study of blood T cells in healthy people across ages. A J-beta primer mix and a sample-barcoded 5' primer were used in a second PCR of roughly 6 to 11 cycles. TCRdb re-derived calls from the 5' RACE reads in MiXCR, one entry per CDR3 protein. Found here are about 540,000 distinct CDR3 sequences, 24% of them singletons; the top ten hold just under 9%. In addition, the sample was reused for a study of T cells of mothers and their children.

Sequencing was performed on blood. All receptors come from a boy aged 5 to 17 in good health.

The chain recombines TRBV7-9 with TRBJ2-7; 7 bases fit TRBD1. J lost 2 bases, V lost 5 bases, and 6 bases had no gene match. The CDR3 length is 14 residues. The V gene's germline CDR1 is SEHNR and CDR2 FQNEAQ (reference sequence). CDR3 in DNA: TGTGCCAGCAGCCCAGGACAGGACCCCTACGAGCAGTACTTC. Translated, it gives CASSPGQDPYEQYF.

V and J are TRBV20-1 and TRBJ2-4; the D is unclear. The CDR3 is made up of 14 amino acids. The V end lost 0 bases, the J end lost 2 bases, and 8 bases lay between the germline ends. Per the germline V gene, CDR1 is DFQATT and CDR2 is SNEGSKA (reference sequence). The CDR3 here is CSARDSRPKNIQYF. The DNA of the CDR3 is TGCAGTGCTAGAGATTCGCGCCCCAAAAACATTCAGTACTTC.

In this sample, this clonotype turned up a few times. The chain's CDR3 is CASFGLAGGPSTGELFF. In nucleotides, the CDR3 is TGTGCCAGCTTTGGACTAGCGGGAGGGCCAAGCACCGGGGAGCTGTTTTTT. The chain combines TRBV28 with TRBJ2-2, with TRBD2 matching over 15 bases. The CDR3 length is 17 residues. V lost 8 bases, J lost 4 bases, and 8 bases stayed unmatched. Germline V gives CDR1 MDHEN, CDR2 SYDVKM.

In its sample, this clonotype was seen a few times. The rearrangement uses TRBV9 and TRBJ2-6; 7 bases are shared with TRBD1. CDR1 is SGDLS and CDR2 is YYNGEE in the germline V gene. V dropped 4 bases and J dropped 0; count of bases not matched to a gene: 10. The CDR3 length is 18 residues. This chain's CDR3 is CASSLTGQASSGANVLTF. As DNA, the CDR3 is TGTGCCAGCAGCTTGACAGGACAGGCGAGCTCTGGGGCCAACGTCCTGACTTTC. Filled out from reference TRBV9 and TRBJ2-6, the complete variable domain reads DSGVTQTPKHLITATGQRVTLRCSPRSGDLSVYWYQQSLDQGLQFLIQYYNGEERAKGNILERFSAQQFPDLHSELNLSSLELGDSALYFCASSLTGQASSGANVLTFGAGSRLTVL.

The V gene is TRBV29-1, the J gene TRBJ2-7; TRBD1 aligns across 8 bases. The CDR3 sequence is 11 residues long. The V and J ends lost 6 bases and 3 bases, in that order; junction bases with no gene match: 1. CDR1 is SQVTM and CDR2 is ANQGSEA in the germline V gene. CDR3 coding DNA: TGCAGCGTGGACAGGGACTACGAGCAGTACTTC. It specifies CSVDRDYEQYF.

The genes are TRBV6-5 and TRBJ2-1; the D call may be TRBD1 or TRBD2 (6 bases each). The germline CDR1 and CDR2 sequences are MNHEY and SVGAGI. The CDR3 covers 14 residues. Deletions cut 4 bases from V and 7 bases from J, with 14 bases between. CDR3 sequence (DNA): TGTGCCAGCAGTTCTGGGGGGCCCATGAATGAGCAGTTCTTC. It specifies CASSSGGPMNEQFF.

This sequence joins TRBV7-9 and TRBJ2-5; 9 bases match TRBD2. TRBJ2-1 explains the end of the DNA better; the J call may be wrong. The length of the CDR3 is 13 residues. Germline V gene lookup returns CDR1 SEHNR and CDR2 FQNEAQ (reference sequence). CDR3 sequence reads: CASSLKREVEQFF. CDR3 DNA sequence: TGTGCCAGCAGCCTGAAGCGGGAGGTAGAGCAGTTCTTC.

The J gene is TRBJ1-5, the V gene TRBV7-2, with 8 bases lining up with TRBD1. From germline, CDR1 is SGHTA and CDR2 FQGNSA. The CDR3 is 15 residues long. The V and J ends lost 3 bases and 3 bases, in that order; junction bases with no gene match: 4. This CDR3 reads CASSFGTGYNQPQHF. The CDR3 DNA is TGTGCCAGCAGCTTTGGGACAGGCTACAATCAGCCCCAGCATTTT.

This clonotype was observed a handful of times. The rearrangement uses TRBV14 and TRBJ1-1, with a tentative D call TRBD1 (5 bases). CDR3 length: 15 amino acids. V lost 2 bases, J lost 1 base, and 11 bases lay in between. The germline gives CDR1 SGHDN, CDR2 FVKESK. The chain's CDR3 is CASSQYGGRNTEAFF. In DNA form, the CDR3 reads TGTGCCAGCAGCCAATACGGGGGAAGGAACACTGAAGCTTTCTTT. Full variable domain (missing parts from reference TRBV14 and TRBJ1-1): EAGVTQFPSHSVIEKGQTVTLRCDPISGHDNLYWYRRVMGKEIKFLLHFVKESKQDESGMPNNRFLAERTGGTYSTLKVQPAELEDSGVYFCASSQYGGRNTEAFFGQGTRLTVV.

This clonotype was detected only a few times. The junction does not match germline at one end; this may be a read error. The chain combines TRBV3-1 with TRBJ2-6; D is possibly TRBD1 (5 bases). This CDR3 is 16 amino acids long. Per germline, CDR1 LGHDT and CDR2 YNNKEL (reference sequence). CDR3 coding DNA: TGTGCCAGCAGCCTTGGAAGGGCCTCTGGGGCCAACATCCTGACTTTC. Its protein is CASSLGRASGANILTF.

This clonotype was seen a handful of times. This chain links TRBV4-3 with TRBJ1-6, with D possibly matching TRBD1 (6 bases). CDR3 length equals 16 residues. V gave up 2 bases and J gave up 9 bases, with 17 bases separating them. Germline V gene lookup returns CDR1 LGHNA and CDR2 YSLEER. The CDR3 protein is CASSQSRTGITSPLHF. The CDR3 nucleotides are TGCGCCAGCAGCCAATCGCGAACAGGGATAACTTCACCCCTCCACTTT.

This clonotype was observed a few times. This chain links TRBV7-9 with TRBJ2-3, with D perhaps TRBD1 (5 bases). CDR3 length: 16 residues. The germline V gene encodes CDR1 SEHNR and CDR2 FQNEAQ (reference sequence). V lost 4 bases to trimming and J lost 4 bases, with 18 bases between them. The CDR3 is CASSSIRDDSPDTQYF. The CDR3, as DNA: TGTGCCAGCAGCTCCATCAGGGATGATAGCCCAGATACGCAGTATTTT. The whole variable domain, filled in from reference TRBV7-9 and TRBJ2-3, reads DTGVSQNPRHKITKRGQNVTFRCDPISEHNRLYWYRQTLGQGPEFLTYFQNEAQLEKSRLLSDRFSAERPKGSFSTLEIQRTEQGDSAMYLCASSSIRDDSPDTQYFGPGTRLTVL.

A few counts support this clonotype. The chain employs TRBV28 and TRBJ1-2; a possible D gene is TRBD1 (6 bases). V was pared by 3 bases and J by 8 bases, with 10 bases between. This CDR3 is built from 12 residues. Germline lookup yields CDR1 MDHEN and CDR2 SYDVKM. The CDR3 sequence: CASSLPGAGYTF. The DNA of the CDR3 is TGTGCCAGCAGTTTGCCGGGGGCCGGCTACACCTTC.

This clonotype was seen many times. The chain uses TRBV5-1 and TRBJ2-5, with 8 bases aligning to TRBD1. The CDR3 contains 14 residues. Germline V gene sequence: CDR1 SGHRS, CDR2 YFSETQ. V gave up 4 bases and J gave up 5 bases; unmatched junction bases: 7. CDR3: CASSTAGGSETQYF. The CDR3 bases are TGCGCCAGCAGCACCGCAGGGGGCAGTGAGACCCAGTACTTC.

The chain joins TRBV29-1 to TRBJ2-1; tentative D call: TRBD2 (6 bases). With 8 bases removed from V and 9 bases from J, the gap between germline ends came to 14 bases. Germline V lookup: CDR1 SQVTM, CDR2 ANQGSEA. CDR3 length: 11 residues. DNA for the CDR3: TGCAGCTCCTCCGGGAGAAGTGAGCAGTTCTTC. Translation gives CSSSGRSEQFF.

V gene TRBV4-3 combines with J gene TRBJ2-7; 9 nucleotides match TRBD1. This CDR3 spans 17 amino acids. The J segment lost 4 bases and the V segment lost 0 bases, leaving 10 bases of the junction unmatched. The germline CDR1 and CDR2 sequences are LGHNA and YSLEER. The CDR3 nucleotides read TGCGCCAGCAGCCAAGATTCACAGGGGGCTGTTTCGTACGAGCAGTACTTC. Its protein is CASSQDSQGAVSYEQYF.

The table lists this clonotype with a few counts. At one boundary the junction diverges from the germline segment, which might be a read error. This chain links TRBV28 with TRBJ2-7; TRBD2 is a possible D gene (7 bases). The CDR3 is 15 amino acids. Germline V lookup: CDR1 MDHEN, CDR2 SYDVKM. The CDR3 DNA follows: TGTGCCAGCACCAAAAGGGGGGGGAGGAACGACGAGCAGTATTTC. Its protein product is CASTKRGGRNDEQYF.

The chain carries TRBV20-1 and TRBJ2-3, with D perhaps matching TRBD2 (6 bases). Germline lookup yields CDR1 DFQATT and CDR2 SNEGSKA (reference sequence). The CDR3 runs to 15 residues. The V and J ends lost 0 bases and 1 base respectively, with 11 bases between them. The CDR3 spells CSARDGGRGTDTQYF. The CDR3, as DNA: TGCAGTGCTAGAGATGGGGGGAGAGGCACAGATACGCAGTATTTT.